The clone carrying this TCR beta chain has only one observation. Germline is not matched at one junction end, which may reflect a read error. Data came from immunoSEQ multiplex PCR; TCRdb stores just in-frame clones and leaves some out. The table records 1.6 million or so clones, approximately 98.5% of them present only once. This sample is drawn from a study of shared clonotypes between healthy human individuals. This CDR3 region has 12 residues. Germline CDR1 SNHLY, CDR2 FYNNEI. V usage is TRBV2 and J usage is TRBJ1-4, with D uncertain. Input material: naive CD4+ T cells sorted from blood. The sample's subset: CD45RA+ positively selected. This receptor was obtained from a man aged 25-40 years in good health. The CDR3 loop is CVSEAPNEKLFF. The CDR3 region has the DNA TGTGTCAGCGAGGCTCCGAATGAAAAACTGTTTTTT.